Included here is one TCR beta chain sequence, with context. No antigen is known for it. RNA transcripts yielded amplified TCR beta CDR3 regions. An opening RT-PCR round employed HTBI primers and preceded a second-round multiplex PCR. Each CDR3 protein gets one entry after TCRdb re-called the multiplex PCR reads with MiXCR. The data contain 200,000 to 250,000 distinct CDR3 sequences, around 45% of them singletons. Trimming removed 3 bases from V and 1 base from J; junction bases left unmatched: 6. CDR3 length: 15 amino acids. Germline CDR1 and CDR2: SEHNR and FQNEAQ (reference sequence). These data belong to a study of Graves' ophthalmopathy and Graves' hyperthyroidism. Findings and limits, study-wide: Progression of ophthalmopathy was predicted by the model with more than 70% sensitivity and under 85% specificity. Most expanded clonotypes in thyroid above 0.001 frequency also showed up in blood.

V gene TRBV7-9 combines with J gene TRBJ2-7, with 7 bases matching TRBD1. The sequence was obtained from an adult man with Graves' ophthalmopathy. The material sequenced was peripheral blood. The CDR3 DNA reads TGTGCCAGCAGCTTCAGACAGGGCTCATCCTACGAGCAGTACTTC. Translation: CASSFRQGSSYEQYF. Together with reference TRBV7-9 and TRBJ2-7, the CDR3 gives the full variable domain: DTGVSQNPRHKITKRGQNVTFRCDPISEHNRLYWYRQTLGQGPEFLTYFQNEAQLEKSRLLSDRFSAERPKGSFSTLEIQRTEQGDSAMYLCASSFRQGSSYEQYFGPGTRLTVT.